This is a list of T cell receptor beta chains from one sample in a study of control samples from healthy donors and cancer patients. Data came from immunoSEQ multiplex PCR; TCRdb stores just in-frame clones and leaves some out. Of 150,000 to 200,000 clones listed, nearly 90% are singletons. The material sequenced was blood. These receptor sequences come from a woman between 45 and 60 years old in good health. CDR3s include the opening cysteine and the closing phenylalanine or tryptophan. Fields, in order: D gene, clone size, V gene, J gene, CDR3 protein, CDR3 DNA. The D gene is left open where the match is weak. Rows give clone size only sometimes, using once, few, many, or a class for an expanded clone.

>TRBD2|-|TRBV4-3|TRBJ2-1
CASSLLRKGLAYNEQFF
TGCGCCAGCAGCCTCCTTAGAAAGGGACTAGCATACAATGAGCAGTTCTTC
>-|-|TRBV7-9|TRBJ1-2
CASSLAGGVGYTF
TGTGCCAGCAGCTTAGCAGGGGGTGTGGGCTACACCTTC
>-|-|TRBV27|TRBJ1-1
CASSSTARVAFF
TGTGCCAGCAGTTCGACAGCCCGGGTAGCTTTCTTT
>TRBD1|-|TRBV5-1|TRBJ2-1
CASSPGQGAIHEQFF
TGCGCCAGCAGCCCGGGACAGGGGGCCATCCATGAGCAGTTCTTC
>-|-|TRBV29-1|TRBJ2-3
CSVEGVSGKRTDTQYF
TGCAGCGTTGAAGGGGTATCGGGCAAACGCACAGATACGCAGTATTTT
>-|once|TRBV7-9|TRBJ2-5
CASSLSGDRETQYF
TGTGCCAGCAGCTTGTCGGGGGACCGGGAGACCCAGTACTTC
>-|-|TRBV5-5|TRBJ1-4
CASSLTGIKFEKLFF
TGTGCCAGCAGCTTGACAGGGATAAAGTTCGAAAAACTGTTTTTT
>TRBD2|-|TRBV7-6|TRBJ2-1
CASSLDVRMSGRAVSEQFF
TGTGCCAGCAGCTTAGATGTAAGGATGAGCGGGAGGGCCGTATCTGAGCAGTTCTTC
>-|-|TRBV6-5|TRBJ1-3
CASSYSTGGNTIYF
TGTGCCAGCAGTTACTCGACTGGTGGAAACACCATATATTTT
>-|-|TRBV2|TRBJ1-5
CASSPGNNNQPQHF
TGTGCCAGCAGCCCCGGAAATAACAATCAGCCCCAGCATTTT
>-|-|TRBV11-2|TRBJ2-5
CASSLGVGDGETQYF
TGTGCCAGCAGCCTGGGGGTCGGGGACGGGGAGACCCAGTACTTC
>-|-|TRBV25-1|TRBJ2-3
CASRPPPPGADTQYF
TGTGCCAGCAGGCCCCCGCCCCCGGGGGCAGATACGCAGTATTTT
>-|-|TRBV3-1/TRBV3-2|TRBJ2-1
CASSLPGNEQFF
TGTGCCAGCAGCCTCCCTGGGAATGAGCAGTTCTTC
>-|-|TRBV9|TRBJ2-1
CASSVEGDSYNEQFF
TGTGCCAGCAGCGTCGAGGGGGACTCCTACAATGAGCAGTTCTTC
>-|-|TRBV5-3|TRBJ2-4
CARSLRQLAKNIQYF
TGTGCCAGAAGCCTCAGGCAACTAGCCAAAAACATTCAGTACTTC
>-|-|TRBV5-1|TRBJ1-4
CASSLVTALNEKLFF
TGCGCCAGCAGCTTGGTCACAGCTCTTAATGAAAAACTGTTTTTT
>-|once|TRBV29-1|TRBJ1-1
CSGGVSGEAFF
TGCAGCGGCGGAGTATCGGGTGAAGCTTTCTTT